This entry is about one T cell receptor (beta chain). The antigen is not known. Overall study results and limits: Tumor memory CD4+ T cell TCR gene usage was found to cluster with blood and lymph node memory CD4+ cells and with lymph node naive CD4+ cells.

The sorted Tregs were CD4+CD25+CD127-/low cells. Full-length variable regions came from constant-region reverse primers plus semi-nested Nested Universal Primer A PCR. TCRdb recomputed calls from the 5' RACE reads with MiXCR, one row per CDR3 protein. This table holds 40,000 to 55,000 distinct CDR3 sequences, approximately 23% found once. V was clipped by 3 bases and J by 10 bases, with 12 bases between them. The germline gives CDR1 DFQATT, CDR2 SNEGSKA (reference sequence). CDR3 length: 12 amino acids. The sequence was collected from a female donor with breast cancer. The chain couples TRBV20-1 to TRBJ2-2; D call uncertain. Material for sequencing was Tregs sorted from a lymph node. The CDR3 sequence is CSASRRPAELFF. CDR3 coding DNA: TGCAGTGCTAGTAGACGCCCGGCGGAGCTGTTTTTT.